The clone carrying this T cell receptor (beta chain) has ten or more counts. Antigen: not known. V was shortened by 5 bases and J by 4 bases, with 11 bases between the two germline ends. CDR3 length: 13 amino acids. From germline, CDR1 is SNHLY and CDR2 FYNNEI. These data come from a study of human T cells and chemical hapten exposure. As for the study in general: Patients were given diphenylcyclopropenone on the scalp weekly across the approximately 25-week study.

Time point indicated: pre-sensitization, week 0. Treatment specified: therapeutic diphenylcyclopropenone sensitization with weekly scalp DPC. The template was total RNA from unfractionated whole blood. Each CDR3 protein is one row after TCRdb ran MiXCR on the RACE reads. The sample lists about 120,000 distinct CDR3 sequences; around an eighth were seen once. Study-wide results and limits: Compared to controls, expanded TCRs made significantly more large clusters of similar CDR3s.

The chain joins TRBV2 to TRBJ1-1, with D uncertain. The material was whole blood, obtained in connection with sensitization to the hapten diphenylcyclopropenone (DPC). This TCR was recovered from a woman aged 18-29 years with alopecia areata. Some clones in this sample may be carry-over from other donors' samples. Here the CDR3 reads CASSTQLSTEAFF. The CDR3 DNA reads TGTGCCAGCAGTACACAGTTGAGCACTGAAGCTTTCTTT.